The rows below give T cell receptor beta chains drawn from one sample of a study of T cells after yellow fever vaccination. TCRdb independently ran MiXCR on the 5' RACE reads; one entry per CDR3 protein. The repertoire consists of about 340,000 distinct CDR3 sequences, with around 13% occurring once and the leading ten covering approximately 3.3%. The source material was CD4+ T cells sorted from PBMCs, sampled 15 days after the yellow fever booster vaccination. These receptors all stem from a man aged 18-30 years who received the YFV17D yellow fever vaccine. Both conserved end residues are part of each CDR3. The order of the fields is D gene, clone size, V gene, J gene, CDR3 DNA, CDR3 protein. The D gene is left open where the match is weak. The size entry is marked missing in some rows and otherwise reads once, few, many or a size class.

>-|-|TRBV6-2/TRBV6-3|TRBJ1-2
TGTGCCAGCAGTTACTCTGAAGGCTACACCTTC
CASSYSEGYTF
>-|many|TRBV4-1|TRBJ2-1
TGCGCCAGCAGGCGTTTTCCTAGCCTGTTCTACAATGAGCAGTTCTTC
CASRRFPSLFYNEQFF
>TRBD1|many|TRBV10-3|TRBJ1-6
TGTGCCATCAGTGCCGGGACAGGGTATAATTCACCCCTCCACTTT
CAISAGTGYNSPLHF
>-|-|TRBV14|TRBJ2-5
TGTGCCAGCAGCCAAGATGGCAGGGGACCCAGGGGGACCCAGTACTTC
CASSQDGRGPRGTQYF
>-|-|TRBV2|TRBJ1-3
TGTGCCAGCAGCGACAGCGTTATCAACACCATATATTTT
CASSDSVINTIYF
>-|few|TRBV20-1|TRBJ1-5
TGCAGTGCTGTTGGGGGCAATCAGCCCCAGCATTTT
CSAVGGNQPQHF
>-|few|TRBV5-1|TRBJ1-2
TGCGCCAGCAGCCTTGGGACCCAAGCTAACTATGGCTACACCTTC
CASSLGTQANYGYTF
>TRBD1|few|TRBV24-1|TRBJ1-5
TGTGCCACCAGCGGACAGGCCAATCAGCCCCAGCATTTT
CATSGQANQPQHF
>-|few|TRBV12-3/TRBV12-4|TRBJ1-4
TGTGCCAGCAGTCGCGGGAGGGAAAAACTGTTTTTT
CASSRGREKLFF
>TRBD2|few|TRBV7-8|TRBJ2-1
TGTGCCAGCAGCTCGGGACTAGCAAATTACAATGAGCAGTTCTTC
CASSSGLANYNEQFF
>TRBD2|-|TRBV7-3|TRBJ2-1
TGTGCCAGCAGCCCGGGGGGGCTATCCTACAATGAGCAGTTCTTC
CASSPGGLSYNEQFF
>TRBD2|many|TRBV12-3/TRBV12-4|TRBJ2-5
TGTGCCAGCACCCTAGCGGGGGGAAAAGAGACCCAGTACTTC
CASTLAGGKETQYF
>-|many|TRBV7-9|TRBJ2-7
TGTGCCAGCAGCCTCAAGGGAAAAAACCCCTACGAGCAGTACTTC
CASSLKGKNPYEQYF
>TRBD2|-|TRBV12-3/TRBV12-4|TRBJ2-1
TGTGCCAGCAGTACGGGACTAGCGGTCTACAATGAGCAGTTCTTC
CASSTGLAVYNEQFF
>-|many|TRBV10-3|TRBJ2-3
TGTGCCACTACCGGAACAGATACGCAGTATTTT
CATTGTDTQYF
>TRBD1|few|TRBV5-1|TRBJ1-2
TGCGCCAGCAGCTTGGGGACAGGGTCGGATGGCTACACCTTC
CASSLGTGSDGYTF
>-|few|TRBV9|TRBJ2-1
TGTGCCAGCAGCGTAGCTCTCCTGGTACTTGACCCCTACAATGAGCAGTTCTTC
CASSVALLVLDPYNEQFF
>TRBD1|-|TRBV12-3/TRBV12-4|TRBJ1-2
TGTGCCAGCAGCCCAGGGGGTATCTATGGCTACACCTTC
CASSPGGIYGYTF
>-|-|TRBV5-1|TRBJ2-1
TGCGCCAGCAGCCCCACCGGCCTCAATGAGCAGTTCTTC
CASSPTGLNEQFF
>-|many|TRBV4-2|TRBJ2-3
TGTGCCAGCAGCCAAGAAGACGGGGGCCCAGATACGCAGTATTTT
CASSQEDGGPDTQYF
>-|few|TRBV25-1|TRBJ1-2
TGTGCCAGCAGCCCGCCGCAGGTGTTTAACTATGGCTACACCTTC
CASSPPQVFNYGYTF
>-|few|TRBV20-1|TRBJ1-6
TGCAGTGCTAGAGATAGGGGCCATGTAGGTTCACCCCTCCACTTT
CSARDRGHVGSPLHF
>-|few|TRBV5-1|TRBJ1-1
TGCGCCAGCAGCTGGGGTCCGGCACGGAACACTGAAGCTTTCTTT
CASSWGPARNTEAFF
>-|-|TRBV6-6|TRBJ2-3
TGTGCCACTGGAGGGACTCTTTATACGCAGTATTTT
CATGGTLYTQYF
>-|-|TRBV27|TRBJ1-3
TGTGCCAGCAGTTTATTCCGGTCCGAGGGAAACACCATATATTTT
CASSLFRSEGNTIYF
>TRBD1|few|TRBV6-6|TRBJ1-5
TGTGCCAGCAGTTTCCAGGGGGCCGGCAATCAGCCCCAGCATTTT
CASSFQGAGNQPQHF
>TRBD1|few|TRBV10-1|TRBJ2-3
TGCGCCACCTCGACAGGGGGCACAGATACGCAGTATTTT
CATSTGGTDTQYF